This section outlines one T cell receptor (beta chain) sequence together with its context. The antigen is undetermined. The CDR3 loop spans 16 amino acids. Between the trimmed V and J ends, which lost 4 bases and 0 bases, there was a span of 14 bases. CDR1 is SGHAT and CDR2 is FQDESV in the germline V gene (reference sequence). The sample originates from a study of cytomegalovirus exposure and HLA in healthy donors. The overall study: Earlier, fewer than 130 million unique TCR beta sequences were recovered from about 200 million T cells by an analysis.

Study-level results: Data from an earlier analysis indicated that most TCR beta V segments were productive either about 90% or about 30% of the time.

Primers included in the PCR were 60 Vbeta and 13 Jbeta primers. Per the original data handling: A later analysis tallied tens of millions of unique TCR beta chains, roughly 11 million of them shared. This table comes from immunoSEQ multiplex PCR, and its TCRdb copy is limited to in-frame clones, with some not included. The DNA gave D and trimming, while V, J and clone size come from that table. The table for this sample gives approximately 80,000 clones. The sample consisted of PBMCs. The receptor was isolated from a woman between 25 and 40 years old in good health and CMV-seronegative. The chain is built from TRBV11-1 and TRBJ2-3, with D tentatively TRBD2 (5 bases). The CDR3 coding sequence is TGTGCCAGCAGCTCCACCCTAGCCGAAAGCACAGATACGCAGTATTTT. Amino acid sequence: CASSSTLAESTDTQYF.